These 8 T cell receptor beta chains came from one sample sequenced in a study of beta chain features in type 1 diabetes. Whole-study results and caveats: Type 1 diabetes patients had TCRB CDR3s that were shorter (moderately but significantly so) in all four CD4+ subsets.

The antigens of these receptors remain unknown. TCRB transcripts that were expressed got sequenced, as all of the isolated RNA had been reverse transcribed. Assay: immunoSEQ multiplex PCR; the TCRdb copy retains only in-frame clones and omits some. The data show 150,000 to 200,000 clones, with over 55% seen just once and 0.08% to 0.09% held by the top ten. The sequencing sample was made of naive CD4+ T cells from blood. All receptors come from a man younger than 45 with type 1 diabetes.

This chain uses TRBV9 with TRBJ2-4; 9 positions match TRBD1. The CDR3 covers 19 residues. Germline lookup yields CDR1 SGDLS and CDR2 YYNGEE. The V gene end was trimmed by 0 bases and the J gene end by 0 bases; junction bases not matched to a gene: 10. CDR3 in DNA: TGTGCCAGCAGCGTAGAGACAGGGGGGTATCCTGTAGCCAAAAACATTCAGTACTTC. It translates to CASSVETGGYPVAKNIQYF.

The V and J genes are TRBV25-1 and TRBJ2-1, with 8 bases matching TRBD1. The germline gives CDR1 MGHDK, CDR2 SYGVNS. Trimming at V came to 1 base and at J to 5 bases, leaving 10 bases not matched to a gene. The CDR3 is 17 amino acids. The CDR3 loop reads CASSELGTGFGNNEQFF. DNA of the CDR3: TGTGCCAGCAGTGAATTGGGGACAGGTTTCGGAAACAATGAGCAGTTCTTC.

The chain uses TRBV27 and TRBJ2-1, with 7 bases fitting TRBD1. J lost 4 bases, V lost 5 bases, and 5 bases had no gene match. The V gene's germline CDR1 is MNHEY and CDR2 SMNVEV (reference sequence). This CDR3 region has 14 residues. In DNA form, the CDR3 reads TGTGCCAGCAGTCTAGGACAGGAGTACAATGAGCAGTTCTTC. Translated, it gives CASSLGQEYNEQFF.

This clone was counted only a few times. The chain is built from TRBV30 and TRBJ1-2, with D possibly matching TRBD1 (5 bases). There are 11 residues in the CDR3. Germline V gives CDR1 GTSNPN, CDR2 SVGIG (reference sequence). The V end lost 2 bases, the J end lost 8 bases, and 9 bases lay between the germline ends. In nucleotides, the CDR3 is TGTGCCTGGAGTCCTGGGACCGGCTACACCTTC. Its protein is CAWSPGTGYTF. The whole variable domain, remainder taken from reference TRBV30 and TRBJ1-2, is SQTIHQWPATLVQPVGSPLSLECTVEGTSNPNLYWYRQAAGRGLQLLFYSVGIGQISSEVPQNLSASRPQDRQFILSSKKLLLSDSGFYLCAWSPGTGYTFGSGTRLTVV.

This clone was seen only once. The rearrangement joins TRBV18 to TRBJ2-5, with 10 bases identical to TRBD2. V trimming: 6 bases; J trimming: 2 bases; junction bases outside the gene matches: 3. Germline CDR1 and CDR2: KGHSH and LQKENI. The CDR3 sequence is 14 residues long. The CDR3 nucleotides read TGTGCCAGCTCTCCGACTAGCGGGCAAGAGACCCAGTACTTC. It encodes CASSPTSGQETQYF.

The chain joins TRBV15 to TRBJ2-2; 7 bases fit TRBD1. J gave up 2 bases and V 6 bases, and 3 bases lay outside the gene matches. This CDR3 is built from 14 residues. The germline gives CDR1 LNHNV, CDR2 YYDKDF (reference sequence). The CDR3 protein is CATSGTANTGELFF. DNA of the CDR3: TGTGCCACCAGTGGGACAGCTAACACCGGGGAGCTGTTTTTT.

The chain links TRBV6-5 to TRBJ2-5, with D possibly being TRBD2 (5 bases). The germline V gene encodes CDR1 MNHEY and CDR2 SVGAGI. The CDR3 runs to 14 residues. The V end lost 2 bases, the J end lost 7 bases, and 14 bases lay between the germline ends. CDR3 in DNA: TGTGCCAGCAGTTACAGCGGTGAAGGCGGGACCCAGTACTTC. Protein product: CASSYSGEGGTQYF.

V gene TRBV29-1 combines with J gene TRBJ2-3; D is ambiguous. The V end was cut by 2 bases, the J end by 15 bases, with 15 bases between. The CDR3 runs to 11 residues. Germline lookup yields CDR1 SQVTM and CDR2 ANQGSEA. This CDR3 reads CSVERRLSRYF. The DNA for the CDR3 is TGCAGCGTTGAACGGAGACTGAGCCGTTATTTT.